This T cell receptor beta chain was captured in a study of T-cell memory formation after mild COVID-19 (dated by TCRdb to about 2021). About the investigation overall: TCR sequence clusters from the two donors were found to be largely donor specific. In two donors, T-cell clones that expanded and contracted after mild COVID-19 were followed by sequencing TCRalpha and TCRbeta repertoires longitudinally. Two young, previously healthy adult volunteers, one female and one male, were included in the cohort. The investigation overall reported the following: Contracting CD4+ clones were located mainly in the CM and EM memory subsets, whereas CD8+ clones were found to be enriched in EMRA. The study covered only two mild cases, and larger cohorts including severe cases with pre-infection samples were considered necessary. Some responding clones were detected in pre-infection memory, which suggested that pre-existing cross-reactive memory T cells had joined the SARS-CoV-2 response. Clones contracting from day 15 to 85 had balanced CD4/CD8 phenotypes, while a second wave expanding from day 15 to 37 was biased towards CD4+. SARS-CoV-2 specificity of the second-wave clones peaking on day 37 was not confirmed.

Sequencing took place on an Illumina NovaSeq 6000. cDNA libraries for TCRalpha and TCRbeta were prepared by 5'RACE using constant-segment primers, with sample barcodes and unique molecular identifiers added. RNA was extracted from every sample with Trizol reagent. Library amplification was performed in two PCR steps, and a second sample barcode and Illumina TruSeq adapters were introduced in the second step. Sequencing of the libraries was done on an Illumina NovaSeq, producing 2 x 150 bp paired-end reads. Regarding the original processing steps: Demultiplexing of reads and collapsing into UMI-guided consensus sequences were performed with migec v1.2.7. With mixcr v2.1.11, UMI consensuses were aligned to TRA and TRB V and J templates and assembled into clonotypes. Clonotypes were classified as expanded or contracted when called significant by both edgeR and NoisET, with noise models trained on biological replicates. For edgeR calls, the thresholds were a false discovery rate-adjusted p below 0.01 and a log2 fold-change of 1. As an exploratory analysis of dynamics, max-normalized trajectories of the 1000 most abundant clonotypes were examined with PCA combined with hierarchical clustering. Separately sequenced CD4+ and CD8+ repertoires were used to assign the CD4 or CD8 phenotype of responding clones. Through fastp at Q25 and MiXCR, TCRdb rebuilt clones from the public reads, retaining in-frame beta chains. Rows are unified per CDR3 protein, each entry keeping the most common DNA and genes. What appears here as the V and J calls and clone size reflects TCRdb's work, not the paper's. Here the sample has some 150,000 distinct CDR3 sequences; around 25% occur a single time. The ten largest make up 24% of the sample.

Looking up the germline V gene (reference sequence) yields CDR1 MNHNY and CDR2 SVGAGI. Counted from cysteine to phenylalanine, this CDR3 has 14 amino acids. The read is trimmed to its CDR3 DNA, 42 bases read in frame from base 1. V gives up 0 bases and J gives up 2 bases, and the segment between their germline ends measures 7 bases. In regard to this clonotype: The specificity of this receptor is unknown. Base qualities are not recorded, but no much larger clone differs from it by a single base.

Ficoll-Paque density gradient centrifugation was the method used to isolate PBMCs. This TCR was sampled from an adult woman who had mild COVID-19 (a few samples of this study predate the infection). The sample titles of this study are shuffled in the database, so cell type and time point are left out; the donor was told from shared clones. Sequenced sample: PBMCs or a T cell subset sorted from them (not recorded which). The chain is assembled from TRBV6-6 and TRBJ2-5; the D gene cannot be resolved reliably. The CDR3 sequence is CASSYSSEQETQYF. At the DNA level, the sequence is TGTGCCAGCAGTTACTCGTCCGAGCAAGAGACCCAGTACTTC.